The entry below gives a single TCR beta chain sequence along with its context. Its specificity is not known. This specimen belongs to a study of post-analysis software for immune sequencing data. Study findings and constraints: The five TRBV segments detected at higher frequency in patients than in controls included TRBV5-6, TRBV5-1 and TRBV20-1. Significantly lower normalized Chao1 diversity was found in patients with multiple sclerosis relative to controls.

The CDR3 totals 15 residues. The J segment lost 9 bases and the V segment lost 2 bases, leaving 8 bases of the junction unmatched. Germline CDR1 is MNHNY and CDR2 is SVGAGI (reference sequence). Unique-molecular-identifier-tagged TCR beta cDNA libraries were used. Starting from around 0.96 to 9.9 million T cells, the study yielded roughly 0.5 million cDNA molecules. TCRdb reanalysed the PCR reads using MiXCR and keeps one entry per CDR3 protein. The top ten clones hold around 15% of a sample with about 380,000 distinct CDR3 sequences, about a third of them seen once. The chain has TRBV6-6 and TRBJ2-7, with 12 bases fitting TRBD1. Material for sequencing was blood. The receptor's source is a girl aged 10-17 years with multiple sclerosis. CDR3 nucleotides: TGTGCCAGCAGTTACGGCGGGACAGGGGGCAATGGGCAGTACTTC. It is translated as CASSYGGTGGNGQYF.